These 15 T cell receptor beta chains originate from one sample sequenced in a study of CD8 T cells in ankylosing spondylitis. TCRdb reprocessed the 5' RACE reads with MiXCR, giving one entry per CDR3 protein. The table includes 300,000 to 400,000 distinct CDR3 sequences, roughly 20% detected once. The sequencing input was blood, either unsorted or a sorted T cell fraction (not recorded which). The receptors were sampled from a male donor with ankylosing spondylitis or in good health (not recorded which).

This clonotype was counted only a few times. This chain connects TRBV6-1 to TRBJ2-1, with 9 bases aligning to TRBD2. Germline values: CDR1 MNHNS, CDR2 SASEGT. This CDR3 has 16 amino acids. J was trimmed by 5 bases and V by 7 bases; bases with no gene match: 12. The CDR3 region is CASTLFSGGVHNEQFF. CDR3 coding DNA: TGTGCCAGCACCTTATTTAGCGGGGGTGTCCACAATGAGCAGTTCTTC.

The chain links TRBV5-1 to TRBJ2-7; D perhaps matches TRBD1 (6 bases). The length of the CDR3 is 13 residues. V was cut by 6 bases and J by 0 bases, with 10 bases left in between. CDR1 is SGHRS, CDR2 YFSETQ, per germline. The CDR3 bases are TGCGCCAGCACCATGGACAGCTCCTACGAGCAGTACTTC. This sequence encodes CASTMDSSYEQYF.

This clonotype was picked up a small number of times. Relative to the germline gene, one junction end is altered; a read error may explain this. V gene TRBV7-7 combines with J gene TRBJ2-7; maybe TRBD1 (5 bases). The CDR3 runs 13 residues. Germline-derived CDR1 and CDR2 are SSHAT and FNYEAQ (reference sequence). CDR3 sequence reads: CASSVGHYGEQYF. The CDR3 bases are TGTGCTAGCAGCGTAGGACACTACGGCGAGCAGTACTTC.

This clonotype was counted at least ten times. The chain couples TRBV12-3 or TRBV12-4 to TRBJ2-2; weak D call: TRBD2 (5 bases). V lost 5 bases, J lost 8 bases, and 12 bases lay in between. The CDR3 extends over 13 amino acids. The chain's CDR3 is CASSPDWAGELFF. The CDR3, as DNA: TGTGCCAGCAGTCCGGACTGGGCGGGGGAGCTGTTTTTT.

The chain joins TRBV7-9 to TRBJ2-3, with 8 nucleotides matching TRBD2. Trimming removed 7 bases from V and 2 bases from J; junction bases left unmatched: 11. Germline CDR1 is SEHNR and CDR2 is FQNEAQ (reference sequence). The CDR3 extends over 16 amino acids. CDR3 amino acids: CASILGAGGYTDTQYF. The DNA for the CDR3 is TGTGCCAGCATTCTAGGGGCGGGGGGCTACACAGATACGCAGTATTTT.

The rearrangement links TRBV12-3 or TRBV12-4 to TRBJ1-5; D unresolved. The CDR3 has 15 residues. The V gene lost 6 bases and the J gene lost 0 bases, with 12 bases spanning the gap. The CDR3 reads CASSREGDSNQPQHF. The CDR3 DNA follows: TGTGCCAGCAGCCGGGAGGGCGATAGCAATCAGCCCCAGCATTTT.

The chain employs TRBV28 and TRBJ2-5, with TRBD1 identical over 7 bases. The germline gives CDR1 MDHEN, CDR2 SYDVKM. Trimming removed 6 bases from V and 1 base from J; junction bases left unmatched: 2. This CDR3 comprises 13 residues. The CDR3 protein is CASRNRGQETQYF. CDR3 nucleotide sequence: TGTGCCAGCAGAAACAGGGGCCAAGAGACCCAGTACTTC. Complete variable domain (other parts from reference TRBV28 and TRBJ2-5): DVKVTQSSRYLVKRTGEKVFLECVQDMDHENMFWYRQDPGLGLRLIYFSYDVKMKEKGDIPEGYSVSREKKERFSLILESASTNQTSMYLCASRNRGQETQYFGPGTRLLVL.

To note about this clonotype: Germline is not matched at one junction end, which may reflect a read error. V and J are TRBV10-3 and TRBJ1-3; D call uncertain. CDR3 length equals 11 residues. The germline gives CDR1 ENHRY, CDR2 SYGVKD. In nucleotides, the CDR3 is TGTGCCATCGGGGAGGGAACCACCATATATTTT. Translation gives CAIGEGTTIYF.

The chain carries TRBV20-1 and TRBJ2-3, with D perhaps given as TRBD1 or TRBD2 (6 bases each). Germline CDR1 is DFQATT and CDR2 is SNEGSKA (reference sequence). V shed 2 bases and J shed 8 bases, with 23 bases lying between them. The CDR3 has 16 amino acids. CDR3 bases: TGCAGTGCTAGACCCTTATATAGCGGAGGAGGGGGTACGCAGTATTTT. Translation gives CSARPLYSGGGGTQYF.

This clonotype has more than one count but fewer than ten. DNA of the CDR3: TGTGCCAGCAGCCTCAACCAGGGAGGGTACAATGAGCAGTTCTTC. Translating gives CASSLNQGGYNEQFF. The chain recombines TRBV4-2 with TRBJ2-1; 7 bases line up with TRBD2. Germline lookup yields CDR1 LGHNA and CDR2 YNFKEQ. V was pared by 4 bases and J by 4 bases, with 7 bases of the junction left unmatched. The CDR3 has 15 residues.

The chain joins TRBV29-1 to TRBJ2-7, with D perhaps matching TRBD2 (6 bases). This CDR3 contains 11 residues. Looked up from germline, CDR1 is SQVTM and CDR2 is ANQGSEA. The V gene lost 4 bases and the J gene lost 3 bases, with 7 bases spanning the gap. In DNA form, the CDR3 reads TGCAGCGTTGGGGGGGACTACGAGCAGTACTTC. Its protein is CSVGGDYEQYF.

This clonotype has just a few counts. CDR3 in amino acids: CASSLGIGRLQTQYF. In DNA, the CDR3 is TGTGCCAGCAGTTTAGGGATTGGGAGGCTGCAGACCCAGTACTTC. The chain is built from TRBV12-3 or TRBV12-4 and TRBJ2-5, with D tentatively TRBD2 (6 bases). Trimming left V 1 base short and J 6 bases short, with 15 bases between. The CDR3 covers 15 residues.

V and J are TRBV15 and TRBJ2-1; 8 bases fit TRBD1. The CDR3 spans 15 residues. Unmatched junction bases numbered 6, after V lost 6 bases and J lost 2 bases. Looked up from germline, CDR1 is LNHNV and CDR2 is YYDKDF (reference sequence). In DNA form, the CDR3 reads TGTGCCACCAGACTCGACAGGGGCACCTACAATGAGCAGTTCTTC. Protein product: CATRLDRGTYNEQFF.

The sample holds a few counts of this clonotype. The CDR3 sequence: CASSQEWLGNTIYF. The CDR3 nucleotides read TGTGCCAGCAGCCAAGAATGGCTGGGAAACACCATATATTTT. The chain recombines TRBV4-2 with TRBJ1-3; D uncertain. V lost 0 bases and J lost 4, with 7 bases in between. The CDR3 has 14 amino acids. Germline values: CDR1 LGHNA, CDR2 YNFKEQ.

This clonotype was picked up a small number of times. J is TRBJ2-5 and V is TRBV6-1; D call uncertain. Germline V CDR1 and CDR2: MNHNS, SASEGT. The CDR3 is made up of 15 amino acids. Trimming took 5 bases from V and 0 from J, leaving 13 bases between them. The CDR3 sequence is CASSPYRANQETQYF. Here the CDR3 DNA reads TGTGCCAGCAGTCCTTACCGGGCCAACCAAGAGACCCAGTACTTC.